Following are 9 T cell receptor beta chains from one sample sequenced in a study of cytotoxic CD8 clonotypes in ibrutinib-treated CLL. Assay: immunoSEQ multiplex PCR; the TCRdb copy retains only in-frame clones and omits some. The top ten hold under 14% of the sample, which has 120,000 to 150,000 clones, around 93% seen once. Specimen: PBMCs, collected after 12 months of ibrutinib treatment. All receptors come from a human donor with chronic lymphocytic leukemia.

The chain links TRBV27 to TRBJ1-4; the D is unclear. This CDR3 has 15 amino acids. Deletions cut 5 bases from V and 3 bases from J, with 13 bases between. CDR1 MNHEY and CDR2 SMNVEV come from the germline V gene (reference sequence). The CDR3 loop is CASSDPQNPNEKLFF. The CDR3 region has the DNA TGTGCCAGCAGTGACCCCCAAAACCCTAATGAAAAACTGTTTTTT.

J is TRBJ1-2 and V is TRBV5-6; D may be TRBD1 (5 bases). V gave up 0 bases and J gave up 8 bases, with 17 bases separating them. Looked up from germline, CDR1 is SGHDT and CDR2 is YYEEEE. There are 15 residues in the CDR3. The CDR3 DNA sequence: TGTGCCAGCAGCTTGGGGCAGGGTCTGACAATAGGCTACACCTTC. Residues: CASSLGQGLTIGYTF.

The gene calls are TRBV2 and TRBJ2-1, with TRBD2 matching 14 bases. CDR1 and CDR2 from the germline V gene are SNHLY and FYNNEI. V was pared by 6 bases and J by 8 bases, with 3 bases of the junction left unmatched. This CDR3 has 14 amino acids. The CDR3 here is CASRGTSGSDEQFF. The CDR3 DNA reads TGTGCCAGCAGGGGGACTAGCGGGAGTGATGAGCAGTTCTTC.

The chain uses TRBV19 and TRBJ1-5; weak D call: TRBD1 (6 bases). V dropped 6 bases and J dropped 6 bases, with 18 bases sitting between them. This CDR3 spans 15 amino acids. The V gene's germline CDR1 is LNHDA and CDR2 SQIVND (reference sequence). The CDR3 loop reads CASRPQGFAGQPQHF. CDR3 nucleotides: TGTGCCAGTAGACCGCAGGGGTTTGCCGGTCAGCCCCAGCATTTT.

The chain uses TRBV7-2 and TRBJ2-7; 9 bases are a match to TRBD1. Germline V lookup: CDR1 SGHTA, CDR2 FQGNSA. CDR3 length equals 15 residues. The V gene end was trimmed by 3 bases and the J gene end by 7 bases; junction bases not matched to a gene: 10. CDR3 loop: CASSFRDRGDLEQYF. For the CDR3, the DNA is TGTGCCAGCAGCTTTCGAGACAGGGGGGATCTGGAGCAGTACTTC.

This sequence joins TRBV5-1 and TRBJ2-7; TRBD1 matches 7 bases. Looked up from germline, CDR1 is SGHRS and CDR2 is YFSETQ. This CDR3 spans 15 amino acids. The J segment lost 5 bases and the V segment lost 0 bases, leaving 8 bases of the junction unmatched. The CDR3 DNA reads TGCGCCAGCAGCTTGGAGACAGGGTTAAGGGACGAGCAGTACTTC. This gives the protein CASSLETGLRDEQYF.

The V and J genes are TRBV7-8 and TRBJ1-1; unclear D gene. Germline CDR1 is SGHVS and CDR2 is FQNEAQ. CDR3 length: 14 amino acids. The V end lost 1 base, the J end lost 7 bases, and 13 bases lay between the germline ends. The CDR3 nucleotides are TGTGCCAGCAGCTTAGGTGGTGAACCCATTGAAGCTTTCTTT. Protein sequence: CASSLGGEPIEAFF. The full variable domain, rest sourced from reference TRBV7-8 and TRBJ1-1, is GAGVSQSPRYKVAKRGQDVALRCDPISGHVSLFWYQQALGQGPEFLTYFQNEAQLDKSGLPSDRFFAERPEGSVSTLKIQRTQQEDSAVYLCASSLGGEPIEAFFGQGTRLTVV.

J is TRBJ2-1 and V is TRBV28, with TRBD2 identical over 9 bases. V lost 6 bases to trimming and J lost 5 bases; unmatched junction nucleotides: 8. This CDR3 is 15 amino acids long. The V gene's germline CDR1 is MDHEN and CDR2 SYDVKM. As DNA, the CDR3 is TGTGCCAGCAGCTCCTCTAGCGGGGTACACAATGAGCAGTTCTTC. This translates into CASSSSSGVHNEQFF.

This rearrangement joins TRBV28 to TRBJ1-2; tentative D call: TRBD1 (6 bases). The CDR3 runs 16 residues. From germline, CDR1 is MDHEN and CDR2 SYDVKM. The V end was cut by 3 bases, the J end by 10 bases, with 24 bases between. The CDR3 sequence: CASSLPLSGGILLYTF. The CDR3 nucleotides read TGTGCCAGCAGTTTGCCACTTAGCGGGGGCATCTTACTCTACACCTTC.